This T cell receptor (beta chain) was obtained from a study of immune cell composition in non-small cell lung cancer. General study findings and limits: Tumour-associated clones >0.5% occurred in under 40% of adenocarcinomas, roughly 80% of squamous.

The CDR3 is 11 residues long. The V end lost 4 bases, the J end lost 8 bases, and 8 bases lay between the germline ends. Germline values: CDR1 SGHDT, CDR2 YYEEEE. Assay: immunoSEQ multiplex PCR; the TCRdb copy retains only in-frame clones and omits some. The data hold fewer than 4,000 clones, with roughly 74% observed a single time. Worth noting for this clone: What it recognizes is unknown.

Sequencing was carried out using lung tumor tissue. The chain combines TRBV5-6 with TRBJ2-3; D gene unclear. The receptor was isolated from a human donor with non-small cell lung cancer. CDR3: CASSAAGTQYF. Written as DNA, the CDR3 is TGTGCCAGCAGCGCCGCCGGTACGCAGTATTTT.